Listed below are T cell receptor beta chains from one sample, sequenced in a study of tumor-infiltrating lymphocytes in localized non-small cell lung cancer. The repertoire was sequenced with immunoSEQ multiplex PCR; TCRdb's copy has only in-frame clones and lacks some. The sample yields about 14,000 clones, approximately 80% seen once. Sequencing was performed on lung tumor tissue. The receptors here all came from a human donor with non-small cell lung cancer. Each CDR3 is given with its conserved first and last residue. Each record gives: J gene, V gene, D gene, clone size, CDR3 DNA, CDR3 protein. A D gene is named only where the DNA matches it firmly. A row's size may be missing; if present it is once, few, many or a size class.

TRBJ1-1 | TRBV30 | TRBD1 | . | TGTGCCTGGTCCTCGACAGGGGCTGAAGCTTTCTTT | CAWSSTGAEAFF
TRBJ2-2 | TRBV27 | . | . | TGTGCCAAGTTTCCAGGCGGGAACACCGGGGAGCTGTTTTTT | CAKFPGGNTGELFF
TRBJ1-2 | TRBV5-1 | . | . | TGCGCCAGCAGCTTGGAAAGAGCTAACTATGGCTACACCTTC | CASSLERANYGYTF
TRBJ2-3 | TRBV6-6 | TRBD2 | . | TGTGCCAGCCAAAGGGGTGCGGGAGTGAAAGATACGCAGTATTTT | CASQRGAGVKDTQYF
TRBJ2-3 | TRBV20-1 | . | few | TGCAGTGCTTCCCTCGGGGGTACGCAGTATTTT | CSASLGGTQYF
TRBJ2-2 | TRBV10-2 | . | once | TGCGCCAGCAGTGAGTTTTGGCGGGGGAACACCGGGGAGCTGTTTTTT | CASSEFWRGNTGELFF
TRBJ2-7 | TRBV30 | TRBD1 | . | TGTGCCTGTCTTCGACAGGGATCCTACGAGCAGTACTTC | CACLRQGSYEQYF
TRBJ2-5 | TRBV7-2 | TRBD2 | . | TGTGCCAGCAGTCCAAGGTGGCTAGCGGGAGTTGGTAAGACCCAGTACTTC | CASSPRWLAGVGKTQYF
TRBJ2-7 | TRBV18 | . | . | TGTGCCAGCTCACCTCGACACAACGAGCAGTACTTC | CASSPRHNEQYF
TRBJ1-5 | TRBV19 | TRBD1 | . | TGTGCCAGTACTACGACAGGGTCTCTTCAGCCCCAGCATTTT | CASTTTGSLQPQHF
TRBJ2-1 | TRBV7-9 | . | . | TGTGCCAGCAGCTATAGGCCCTATGAGCAGTTCTTC | CASSYRPYEQFF
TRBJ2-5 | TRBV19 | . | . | TGTGCCAGCCCGCGGCGGCAAGAGACCCAGTACTTC | CASPRRQETQYF
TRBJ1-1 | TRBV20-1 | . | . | TGCAGTGCTAGTGAGAAATCTGAAGCTTTCTTT | CSASEKSEAFF
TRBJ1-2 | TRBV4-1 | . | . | TGCGCCAGCAGCCAAGAATCGGATGGCTACACCTTC | CASSQESDGYTF
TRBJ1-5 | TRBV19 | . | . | TGTGCCACAAGAGAGGGACCCTCCCTTAAGCCCCAGCATTTT | CATREGPSLKPQHF
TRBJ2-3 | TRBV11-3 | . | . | TGTGCCAGCAGCTTAGGGCGGCAGCCGACGGTTACGCAGTATTTT | CASSLGRQPTVTQYF
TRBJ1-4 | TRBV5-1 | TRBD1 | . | TGCGCCAGCAGCCAACCGGGACAGACTAATGAAAAACTGTTTTTT | CASSQPGQTNEKLFF